One sample yielded the 2 T cell receptor beta chains listed below, sequenced in a study of blood T cell repertoires in COVID-19. The repertoire was sequenced with immunoSEQ multiplex PCR; TCRdb's copy has only in-frame clones and lacks some. The sample lists over 60,000 clones, around 82% occurring once. Sequences were obtained from peripheral blood. These receptors were obtained from an elderly man with active COVID-19.

The chain couples TRBV25-1 to TRBJ2-7, with 7 bases matching TRBD2. The CDR3 has 12 amino acids. CDR1 MGHDK and CDR2 SYGVNS come from the germline V gene. J lost 1 base, V lost 10 bases, and 4 bases had no gene match. CDR3 sequence: CATGGWSYEQYF. The CDR3, as DNA: TGTGCCACCGGGGGGTGGTCCTACGAGCAGTACTTC.

CDR3 sequence: CAISGTDSYGYTF. The CDR3 DNA follows: TGTGCCATCAGTGGTACGGACAGCTATGGCTACACCTTC. The rearrangement joins TRBV10-3 to TRBJ1-2; weak D call: TRBD1 (6 bases). The CDR3 extends over 13 amino acids. V lost 4 bases and J lost 4, with 10 bases in between. Looked up from germline, CDR1 is ENHRY and CDR2 is SYGVKD.